The text below deals with one T cell receptor beta chain. This clonotype has more than one count but fewer than ten. Its antigen is not yet known. Within one base of it there is no much larger clone, and no base qualities were kept. These data are taken from a study of T-cell reconstitution after alpha-beta-depleted transplantation in children (dated by TCRdb to the mid-2010s). With regard to the full study: Using TCR repertoire profiling, the study followed T-cell immune reconstitution in a quantitative way in children after TCRalphabeta/CD19-depleted allogeneic hematopoietic cell transplantation.

The library relied on PCR. Sequencing took place on an Illumina HiSeq 2500. Molecular barcoding was employed in the preparation of TCR libraries, with unique molecular identifiers being used to normalize TCRbeta repertoire quantification. The public sequencing data were trimmed at Q25 with fastp and processed into clonotypes with MiXCR by TCRdb, which kept only in-frame beta chains. Records with the same CDR3 protein are collapsed into one entry carrying the most frequent genes and DNA. The sample has around 800,000 distinct CDR3 sequences on record, roughly 15% of them singletons. The ten largest account for about 5% of the sample. Points the paper makes about the study in general: Over the following months the frequencies of hyperexpanded clones went down, and after one year T-cell counts and TCRbeta diversity were mostly credited to newly produced T cells. The high TCRbeta diversity at day 60 in some patients was ascribed to recipient T cells and intrathymic progenitors that had survived conditioning. About two months after transplant, the apparently early recovery of alphabetaT-cell counts reportedly depended on just several hundred clones that had expanded rapidly and came from non-depleted graft cells.

In the paper's terms, the treatment or condition label means: allogeneic hematopoietic cell transplantation with graft depleted of TCRalphabeta T cells and CD19 B cells. TCRalphabeta/CD19-depleted allogeneic hematopoietic cell grafts were given to the transplant recipients, all of whom were children. The sequence was obtained from a male patient younger than 18 who had a stem cell transplant for acute lymphoblastic leukemia, so the T cells may come from the graft donor. Source: PBMCs, mostly from graft donor cells, taken 360 days after TCRalphabeta/CD19-depleted stem cell transplant.

The DNA sequence is given as TGTGCCAGCAGCGTAGCAGGGTGGGATGAGCAGTTCTTC. This translates into CASSVAGWDEQFF. Here the chain combines TRBV9 and TRBJ2-1, and possibly TRBD1, on 5 matching bases. From cysteine to phenylalanine, the CDR3 is 13 amino acids long. Only the CDR3 region is kept as DNA, spanning 39 bases read in frame from base 1. The germline V gene yields SGDLS for CDR1 and YYNGEE for CDR2. A distance of 9 bases separates the germline ends of V and J, which lose 0 bases and 8 bases respectively.